This T cell receptor beta chain emerged from a study of CD8 T cells in ankylosing spondylitis. A single record per CDR3 protein comes from TCRdb applying MiXCR to the 5' RACE reads. The sample contains approximately 300,000 distinct CDR3 sequences, around 8% of which appear only once. V lost 8 bases, J lost 6 bases, and 11 bases lay in between. Germline V gives CDR1 MDHEN, CDR2 SYDVKM. This CDR3 is built from 13 residues. The study's findings and limits: A subset of motif variants has previously been described in the synovial fluid and blood of reactive arthritis. Fewer than 10 highly homologous variants formed a TCR beta motif that appeared characteristic of ankylosing spondylitis blood. The study looked at matched synovial fluid samples from ankylosing spondylitis patients. Disease-linked clones were reported to be significantly enriched there.

This clonotype was seen ten or more times. What it binds is not known. The specimen sequenced was blood, either unsorted or a sorted T cell fraction (not recorded which). The chain joins TRBV28 to TRBJ1-6, with a tentative D call TRBD1 (5 bases). The receptor comes from a male donor with ankylosing spondylitis. The CDR3 DNA reads as TGTGCCAGCTGGGGGGGTGGTAATTCACCCCTCCACTTT. The encoded protein is CASWGGGNSPLHF.